The source of this TCR beta chain is a study of shared clonotypes between healthy human individuals (dated by TCRdb to about 2020). About the study as a whole: A few men and two women, aged 18 to 49 years, made up the cohort. Per donor, three plates each were used for CD4 naive and CD4 memory, two for CD8 naive, and one for CD8 memory. The study deeply sequenced blood TCR repertoires of about five healthy adults to estimate repertoire size and the extent of clonotype sharing between individuals. Libraries were prepared and TCR repertoires were sequenced by different laboratories using diverse techniques, in order to increase sequencing depth and limit assay-specific biases. Per donor, leukapheresis produced somewhere between about 0.94 and 10 billion PBMCs. Overall study results and their limits: The small number of donors limited the genetic and exposure-history diversity represented. Only blood was sampled, and tissue TCR repertoires likely differ from those in blood. Based on pairwise subsampling, the degree of clonotype sharing among donors was expected to be affected by sequencing depth. Rarefaction of sorted-subset datasets indicated incomplete sequencing despite the large sequencing depth. Compared with non-shared clonotypes, the clonotypes found in all four sorted-subset donors had higher generation probabilities. Larger estimated clonotype richness was generally found for naive subsets than for memory subsets. When a handful of donors were compared, the shared fraction of clonotypes was around 5% for naive CD4, over 3% for naive CD8, 2% to 2.5% for memory CD4, and under 0.5% for memory CD8.

Using the deep immunoSEQ assay, TCR CDR3 regions were amplified from genomic DNA by multiplex PCR. Extracted genomic DNA from each cell subset was distributed evenly across all wells of several immunoSEQ 96-well plates, and each plate was treated as a replicate. For sorted subsets, each replicate PCR was loaded with approximately 200 ng genomic DNA, equivalent to 30,000 or so T cell genomes. Purified libraries were measured with a Qubit 3.0 fluorometer, size-checked on a Bioanalyzer 2100, and measured again with the KAPA Library Quantification kit. A separate single-read 150-cycle Illumina NextSeq 550 flow cell was used to sequence each immunoSEQ 96-well plate. As for the original processing: Because the immunoSEQ output held only junctional sequences and lacked quality scores, the filtering could not match the filtering applied to full-length reads. Sequences were annotated with PyIR, a Python wrapper for IgBLAST v1.9, and V/J genes and CDR3 were assigned using IMGT germline references. Reads were removed for weak V/J assignments (E-value above 1e-6), missing CDR3, stop codons, out-of-frame junctions, or ambiguous translated residues. V3J clonotypes were defined as sequences sharing an identical inferred V gene, J gene, and CDR3 amino acid sequence. Percentage overlap between repertoires was computed as shared unique clonotypes divided by the size of the smaller repertoire. Richness of each repertoire was evaluated using RTK rarefaction, the Chao1 estimator, and Recon v2.1 estimates of unobserved clonotypes. Generation probabilities were computed with OLGA for all TCRbeta clonotypes obtained by the gDNA method from a handful of donors. TCRdb provides this immuneACCESS table in a form limited to in-frame rearrangements. Some clones are lacking; in checked studies, under half of them reflect an unresolved V gene, and why the rest are absent is not known. The V and J calls and clone size were taken over from that table, and D and trimming were inferred from the DNA. The table for this sample lists around 2.3 million clones; around 95% of them were counted only once. The ten largest clones take up approximately 0.13% of the sample.

Comments on this clone: The clone's antigen remains unknown. No quality values exist for individual bases; no much larger clone is one base distant.

Healthy HIV-negative adults with no recently reported acute infections or vaccinations were included as donors. Only Caucasian adults living in Nashville, Tennessee, USA were represented among the donors. CD4+ T cells were enriched by magnetic negative selection; naive cells were then positively selected on CD45RA, and the negative fraction formed the memory subset. Blood was collected by leukapheresis, and PBMCs were isolated by Ficoll-Histopaque density gradient centrifugation and then cryopreserved in liquid nitrogen vapor phase. Analytical flow cytometry was used to check the purity and quantity of each magnetically sorted T cell population. From each sorted fraction, genomic DNA was isolated and quantified by UV absorbance on a Nanodrop 2000c. The CDR3 numbers 15 residues from cysteine through phenylalanine. Only the CDR3 portion is preserved as DNA: 45 bases, with reading frame beginning at the first base. Between the V and J ends, shortened by 7 bases and 5 bases respectively, the junction contains 20 bases. CDR1 LNHDA and CDR2 SQIVND are derived from the germline V gene (reference sequence).

Rearrangement joined TRBV19 to TRBJ2-5, with TRBD2 as a weak D call on 6 bases. The source is a man between 18 and 29 years old in good health. Specimen: naive CD4+ T cells sorted from blood. What this sample's cell subset or site label stands for: CD45RA+ positively selected. The CDR3: CASKGRGGGFETQYF. The nucleotides read TGTGCCAGTAAAGGAAGGGGAGGAGGGTTTGAGACCCAGTACTTC.